This TCR beta chain was captured by sequencing in a study of blood T cell repertoires in COVID-19. Study as a whole: Acute and convalescent COVID-19 samples came from the United States, Italy and Spain. PBMCs, B-cell-depleted T cells, or T cells were the source of the cDNA or gDNA that made up the material.

Trimming removed 1 base at V and 4 bases at J, with 10 bases between. The CDR3 totals 14 residues. CDR1 is MDHEN and CDR2 is SYDVKM in the germline V gene. Patients of the Seattle cohort, enrolled during active infection, were followed longitudinally. This clone came up a few times. This specimen includes other DNA sequences encoding the same CDR3. In the original analysis: Scientists estimated how many nucleated cells there were by amplifying reference gene primers. Here immunoSEQ multiplex PCR was the method, and the copy in TCRdb shows in-frame clones only, minus some. That table gives V, J and clone size, and the DNA gave D and trimming. Here the sample spans 440,000 or so clones, approximately 90% being singletons.

The receptor's source is a woman aged 40 to 50 with COVID-19, enrolled during active disease. The specimen was peripheral blood. The chain combines TRBV28 with TRBJ1-2; D may be TRBD1 (6 bases). The CDR3 DNA follows: TGTGCCAGCAGTTTATCTCCAGGGGTCTATGGCTACACCTTC. Translated, it gives CASSLSPGVYGYTF.